The 21 T cell receptor beta chains listed next were all sequenced from one sample in a study of tumor and adjacent non-tumor tissue in lung cancer. The template was RNA from unsorted bulk tissue. The library came from three nested PCR rounds adapted from ARM-PCR protocols. TCRdb used MiXCR to reprocess the multiplex PCR reads, holding one entry per CDR3 protein. The data contain approximately 76,000 distinct CDR3 sequences, around 65% of them seen just once; the ten biggest clones take up roughly 12%. Sample: lung tumor tissue. The receptor source for this set is a woman in her 70s with non-small cell lung cancer.

Notes on this clonotype: Since no conserved phenylalanine or tryptophan closes the CDR3, a read error is the likely cause. This chain uses TRBV28 with TRBJ1-1, with D possibly TRBD1 on 5 matching bases. Per the germline V gene, CDR1 is MDHEN and CDR2 is SYDVKM. The CDR3 spans 14 residues. V lost 5 bases, J lost 0 bases, and 10 bases lay in between. CDR3 coding DNA: TGTGCCAGCAGTACCGGACACTTGAACACTGAAGCTTTCCTT. Its protein product is CASSTGHLNTEAFL.

This clonotype has a single count. This sequence joins TRBV5-4 and TRBJ1-2; D uncertain. The CDR3 has 14 amino acids. From germline, CDR1 is SGHNT and CDR2 YYREEE (reference sequence). V shed 0 bases and J shed 6 bases, with 12 bases lying between them. The CDR3 sequence is CASSLVDVLHGYTF. The CDR3 DNA is TGTGCCAGCAGCTTGGTTGACGTTCTTCATGGCTACACCTTC.

Comments on this clonotype: One end of the junction is discordant with germline, which a read error may explain. CDR3 residues: CTSSDFIASGMVGEQFF. The CDR3 coding sequence is TGCACCAGCAGCGACTTTATAGCTAGCGGGATGGTTGGTGAGCAGTTCTTC. The chain has TRBV5-1 and TRBJ2-1; TRBD2 matches 9 bases. Germline V gives CDR1 SGHRS, CDR2 YFSETQ. This CDR3 spans 17 amino acids.

For this clonotype: Its ends do not fully match the called genes, so a read error is possible. This sequence joins TRBV10-1 and TRBJ2-7, with D possibly called TRBD1 or TRBD2 (5 bases each). The germline V gene encodes CDR1 WNHNN and CDR2 SYGVQD (reference sequence). The CDR3 consists of 14 residues. In nucleotides, the CDR3 is TGCGTCAGCAGTGAGTCAGGGTCATGGGACGAGCAGTATTTC. Its translation: CVSSESGSWDEQYF.

Notes on this clonotype: A read error may account for a junction end that differs from germline. The V gene is TRBV29-1, the J gene TRBJ2-1; the match to TRBD1 covers 9 bases. The CDR3 is made up of 14 amino acids. The germline V gene has CDR1 SQVTM and CDR2 ANQGSEA. CDR3 residues: CSVAGTGPYNEQSF. The CDR3 DNA is TGCAGCGTTGCCGGGACAGGGCCCTACAATGAGCAGTCATTC.

About this clonotype itself: At one end the junction does not follow the germline gene, possibly because of a read error. The CDR3 DNA reads as TGTGCAAGCAGTATGGTGGGGGACTACTCTGGAAACACCATATATTTT. As protein: CASSMVGDYSGNTIYF. This chain connects TRBV6-6 to TRBJ1-3; TRBD1 might be the D (5 bases). Germline CDR1 reads MNHNY; CDR2 reads SVGAGI (reference sequence). The CDR3 is 16 amino acids.

Turning to this clonotype: It may be a read error: a sequence one base away is much more abundant. The chain joins TRBV5-1 to TRBJ2-1; 8 nucleotides agree with TRBD2. V was clipped by 4 bases and J by 2 bases; unmatched bases: 11. The germline CDR1 and CDR2 sequences are SGHRS and YFSETQ. This CDR3 contains 17 residues. The CDR3 region has the DNA TGCGCCAGCAGCACAAGTAGCGGGATGATCCCCTACAATGAGCAGTTCTTC. It yields the protein CASSTSSGMIPYNEQFF. The whole variable domain, remainder taken from reference TRBV5-1 and TRBJ2-1, is KAGVTQTPRYLIKTRGQQVTLSCSPISGHRSVSWYQQTPGQGLQFLFEYFSETQRNKGNFPGRFSGRQFSNSRSEMNVSTLELGDSALYLCASSTSSGMIPYNEQFFGPGTRLTVL.

A note on this clonotype: The CDR3 ends on some other residue instead of the conserved phenylalanine or tryptophan, so this is likely a read error. The DNA is left out, because the CDR3 cannot be placed on it with certainty; the CDR3 is given as TCRdb lists it. The chain links TRBV4-1 to TRBJ2-3; whether TRBD2, the table's D call, matches the DNA was not checked. The CDR3 is 16 residues long, counting both termini. Germline CDR1 is MGHRA and CDR2 is YSYEKL. The CDR3 sequence is CASSQVPRLAGDTRYS.

This clonotype was seen many times. The CDR3 region has the DNA TGTGCCAGCAGCAACGACAGGGGCAAGGCGTACGAGCAGTACTTC. Its protein is CASSNDRGKAYEQYF. This sequence joins TRBV7-9 and TRBJ2-7; TRBD1 matches 8 bases. V shed 5 bases, J shed 4 bases, and the junction held 10 bases outside the gene matches. Germline values: CDR1 SEHNR, CDR2 FQNEAQ (reference sequence). CDR3 length equals 15 residues.

Details on this clonotype: Germline is not matched at one junction end, which may reflect a read error. The V gene is TRBV29-1, the J gene TRBJ2-3, with no clear D. Germline V lookup: CDR1 SQVTM, CDR2 ANQGSEA. The CDR3 loop spans 11 amino acids. For the CDR3, the DNA is TGCAGCGTTGAAGATTCAGATACGCATCATTTT. This gives the protein CSVEDSDTHHF.

This clonotype was seen a single time. The chain's CDR3 is CASTSSGSALSEAFF. In nucleotides, the CDR3 is TGTGCCAGCACCTCGTCGGGTTCTGCTTTAAGTGAAGCTTTCTTT. The chain is built from TRBV6-5 and TRBJ1-1; unclear D gene. The CDR3 extends over 15 amino acids. Between the trimmed V and J ends, which lost 7 bases and 7 bases, there was a span of 22 bases. Germline lookup yields CDR1 MNHEY and CDR2 SVGAGI.

Turning to this clonotype: A read error may explain this, as a much larger clone is one base away. The chain recombines TRBV28 with TRBJ2-1; D uncertain. The CDR3 has 15 residues. Trimming cost V 7 bases and J 8 bases, with 21 bases left between them. Looked up from germline, CDR1 is MDHEN and CDR2 is SYDVKM. The CDR3 spells CASTLGATSRYEQFF. CDR3 sequence (DNA): TGTGCCAGCACCCTAGGTGCTACGAGTAGGTATGAGCAGTTCTTC.

Comment on this clonotype: An end of the junction differs from the germline gene, which may be a read error. The rearrangement uses TRBV9 and TRBJ2-6; D unclear. CDR3 length: 14 amino acids. Looked up from germline, CDR1 is SGDLS and CDR2 is YYNGEE. Here the CDR3 DNA reads TGTGCCAACAGCGCCCGCCCGTGGACCAACGTCCTGACTTTC. Its translation: CANSARPWTNVLTF.

Points on this clonotype: One junction end disagrees with the germline gene, perhaps due to a read error. J is TRBJ1-1 and V is TRBV29-1; D is possibly TRBD1 (6 bases). Germline V lookup: CDR1 SQVTM, CDR2 ANQGSEA. The CDR3 is 11 amino acids. The CDR3 sequence is CSVAGATEDFF. The CDR3 bases are TGTAGCGTGGCAGGGGCCACTGAAGATTTCTTT.

There are many counts of this clonotype. The gene calls are TRBV7-9 and TRBJ1-4, with TRBD1 matching 7 bases. After removal of 4 bases from V and 5 bases from J, the junction contained 10 bases not matched to a gene. The CDR3 covers 16 residues. From germline, CDR1 is SEHNR and CDR2 FQNEAQ (reference sequence). CDR3 sequence (DNA): TGTGCCAGCAGCTCCTGGACAGGCCAGGGGAATGAAAAACTGTTTTTT. Encoded protein: CASSSWTGQGNEKLFF. The whole variable domain, filled in from reference TRBV7-9 and TRBJ1-4, reads DTGVSQNPRHKITKRGQNVTFRCDPISEHNRLYWYRQTLGQGPEFLTYFQNEAQLEKSRLLSDRFSAERPKGSFSTLEIQRTEQGDSAMYLCASSSWTGQGNEKLFFGSGTQLSVL.

With respect to this clonotype: Likely a read error: the CDR3 ends without its conserved phenylalanine or tryptophan. The chain links TRBV6-5 to TRBJ2-7; D unclear. Germline V gives CDR1 MNHEY, CDR2 SVGAGI. The CDR3 is made up of 18 amino acids. V lost 5 bases, J lost 0 bases, and 23 bases lay in between. The CDR3 coding sequence is TGTGCCAGCAGTCAGAGCGTAAGGCTCTCCAAGATCTCCTACGAGCAGTACCTC. Translating it yields CASSQSVRLSKISYEQYL.

The rearrangement links TRBV5-1 to TRBJ2-4; D may be TRBD1 (5 bases). Germline lookup yields CDR1 SGHRS and CDR2 YFSETQ. Trimming cost V 1 base and J 5 bases, with 13 bases left between them. This CDR3 comprises 15 residues. The CDR3 loop is CASSLMAGPENIQYF. The CDR3, as DNA: TGCGCCAGCAGCTTGATGGCAGGGCCGGAAAACATTCAGTACTTC.

As to this clonotype: Given a much more abundant clone one base away, this may be a read error. This chain links TRBV20-1 with TRBJ2-1; D unclear. Germline V gene sequence: CDR1 DFQATT, CDR2 SNEGSKA (reference sequence). CDR3 size: 14 residues. This CDR3 reads CNARDPNGRNEQFF. CDR3 bases: TGCAATGCTAGAGATCCGAATGGTAGGAATGAGCAGTTCTTC.

Concerning this clonotype: The junction departs from germline at one end; a sequencing error may be responsible. This chain joins TRBV28 and TRBJ2-7, with D unresolved. Germline V gives CDR1 MDHEN, CDR2 SYDVKM. The CDR3 runs 13 residues. CDR3: CASSLSSVDEQYF. Here the CDR3 DNA reads TGTGCCAGCAGTTTATCGTCCGTGGACGAGCAGTATTTC.

This clonotype was observed a few times. In nucleotides, the CDR3 is TGCGCCAGCAGCCAAATCTGGTGGGTCTATCCTGGCACAGATACGCAGTATTTT. This gives the protein CASSQIWWVYPGTDTQYF. The chain recombines TRBV4-1 with TRBJ2-3; no clear D gene. Trimming removed 2 bases from V and 1 base from J, with 19 bases in between. This CDR3 comprises 18 residues. The germline V gene has CDR1 MGHRA and CDR2 YSYEKL.

Points on this clonotype: One end of the junction is discordant with germline, which a read error may explain. The V gene is TRBV6-6, the J gene TRBJ2-2; TRBD2 is a possible D gene (5 bases). The CDR3 covers 16 residues. Germline assignment: CDR1 MNHNY and CDR2 SVGAGI (reference sequence). CDR3 residues: CASHDLVGGDIGELCF. In nucleotides, the CDR3 is TGTGCCAGCCACGACTTGGTAGGAGGCGACATCGGGGAGCTGTGTTTT.